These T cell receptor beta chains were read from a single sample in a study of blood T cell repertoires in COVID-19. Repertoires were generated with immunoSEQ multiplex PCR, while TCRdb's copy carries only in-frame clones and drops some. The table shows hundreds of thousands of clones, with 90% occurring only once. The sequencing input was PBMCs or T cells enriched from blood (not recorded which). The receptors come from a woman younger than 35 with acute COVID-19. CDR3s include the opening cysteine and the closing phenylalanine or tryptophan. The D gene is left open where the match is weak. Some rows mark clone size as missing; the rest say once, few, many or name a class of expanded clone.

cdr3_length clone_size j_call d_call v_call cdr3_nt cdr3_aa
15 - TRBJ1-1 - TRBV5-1 TGCGCCAGCAGCCTGACCAGGATCATGAACACTGAAGCTTTCTTT CASSLTRIMNTEAFF
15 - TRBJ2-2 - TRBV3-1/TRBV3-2 TGTGCCAGCAGCCCCGGACTGGCTAACACCGGGGAGCTGTTTTTT CASSPGLANTGELFF
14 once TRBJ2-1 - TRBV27 TGTGCCAGCAGTTTATCGGGGCAGTTCGATGAGCAGTTCTTC CASSLSGQFDEQFF
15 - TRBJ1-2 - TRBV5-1 TGCGCCAGCAGCCAAGGGGAAGCCCCTAACTATGGCTACACCTTC CASSQGEAPNYGYTF
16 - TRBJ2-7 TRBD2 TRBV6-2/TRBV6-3 TGTGCCAGCAGTTATTTCCGGACTAGCGGGAGCGGAGAGCAGTACTTC CASSYFRTSGSGEQYF
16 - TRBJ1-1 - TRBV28 TGTGCCAGCACCCTACCCGGGTCGCACTTGAACACTGAAGCTTTCTTT CASTLPGSHLNTEAFF
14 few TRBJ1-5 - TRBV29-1 TGCAGCGTTGAGGGGGGGACGGGAGATCAGCCCCAGCATTTT CSVEGGTGDQPQHF
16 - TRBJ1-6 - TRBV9 TGTGCCAGCAGCGAACAGGGTGGGGATCGATCTTCACCCCTCCACTTT CASSEQGGDRSSPLHF
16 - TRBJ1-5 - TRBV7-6 TGTGCCAGCAGCGCTCTGGCGGACTCCGGGAATCAGCCCCAGCATTTT CASSALADSGNQPQHF
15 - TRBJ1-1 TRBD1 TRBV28 TGTGCCAGCAGTCCCTGGACAGGGTCTGACACTGAAGCTTTCTTT CASSPWTGSDTEAFF
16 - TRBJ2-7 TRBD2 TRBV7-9 TGTGCCAGCAGCCCAGCAGGACTAGCGGTAACCTACGAGCAGTACTTC CASSPAGLAVTYEQYF
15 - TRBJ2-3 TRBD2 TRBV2 TGTGCCAGCACCATGGGACTAGCGAGCACAGATACGCAGTATTTT CASTMGLASTDTQYF